Listed here is a single T cell receptor (beta chain). Antigen unknown. The data originate from a study of identical twins. Notes on the study in general: Low generation probability was overrepresented in out-of-frame alpha sequences shared by twins.

cDNA carried unique molecular identifiers, and a universal primer site was added by template switching. TCRdb redid the calling of the 5' RACE reads with MiXCR, one entry per CDR3 protein. Of around 340,000 distinct CDR3 sequences in the sample, around an eighth were seen once. These data also formed part of another study, on yellow fever vaccine responses in identical twins. This second study notes: In identical twins, vaccine T cell responses appeared partly shared and partly individual.

The TCR sequence derives from a woman aged 18-29 years in good health. Sequencing input: CD8+ T cells sorted from blood.

CDR3 bases: TGTGCCAGTAGTATGCGGCTGCTCCGGTTCGACAGCAGAGAGACCCAGTACTTC. Residues: CASSMRLLRFDSRETQYF. This chain links TRBV19 with TRBJ2-5; weak D call: TRBD1 (5 bases). Trimming shortened V by 3 bases and J by 4 bases, and 24 bases separated the two germline ends. Germline loops: CDR1 LNHDA, CDR2 SQIVND (reference sequence). The CDR3 has 18 amino acids.